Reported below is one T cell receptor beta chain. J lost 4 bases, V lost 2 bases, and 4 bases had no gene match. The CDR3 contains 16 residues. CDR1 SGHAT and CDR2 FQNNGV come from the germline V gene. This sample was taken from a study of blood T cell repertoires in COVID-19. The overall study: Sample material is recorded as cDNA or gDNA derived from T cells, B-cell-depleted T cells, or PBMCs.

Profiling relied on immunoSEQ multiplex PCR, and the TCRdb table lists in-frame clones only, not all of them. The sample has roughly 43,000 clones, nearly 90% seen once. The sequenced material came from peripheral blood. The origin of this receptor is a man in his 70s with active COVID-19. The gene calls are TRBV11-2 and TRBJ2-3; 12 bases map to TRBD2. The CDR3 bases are TGTGCCAGCAGCTTAAGACTAGCGGGGGATTCAGATACGCAGTATTTT. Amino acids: CASSLRLAGDSDTQYF.